The table lists the clone carrying this T cell receptor (beta chain) with a few counts. Per the germline V gene, CDR1 is SGHTA and CDR2 is FQGNSA. The CDR3 runs 16 residues. J gave up 8 bases and V 6 bases, and 13 bases lay outside the gene matches. Using a J-beta primer mix together with a sample-barcoded 5' primer, a second PCR was run for roughly 6 to 12 cycles. In TCRdb, the 5' RACE reads were re-called with MiXCR into one record per CDR3 protein. The table records roughly 500,000 distinct CDR3 sequences, about 24% of them present only once. This specimen belongs to a study of blood T cells in healthy people across ages. The sample also formed part of further work on T cells of mothers and their children. From that second work: Each mother yielded more than 8.5 million TCR beta CDR3 reads. Each child yielded 2.5 million to 3 million reads. Persisting microchimeric T cell clones went undetected.

This clonotype originated in a boy younger than 18 in good health. The chain joins TRBV7-2 to TRBJ1-4, with TRBD1 identical over 9 bases. Sequencing was performed on blood. This chain's CDR3 is CASRKAGAGTGEKLFF. The CDR3, as DNA: TGTGCCAGCAGGAAGGCAGGAGCGGGGACAGGGGAAAAACTGTTTTTT.